This T cell receptor beta chain was captured by sequencing in a study of shared clonotypes between healthy human individuals. Background on the study: Three plates were used per donor for CD4 naive, three for CD4 memory, two for CD8 naive and one for CD8 memory.

V gave up 4 bases and J gave up 3 bases; unmatched junction bases: 9. CDR3 length: 15 amino acids. Germline values: CDR1 SGDLS, CDR2 YYNGEE. This clone has just one count. What it binds is not known. The repertoire was sequenced with immunoSEQ multiplex PCR; TCRdb's copy has only in-frame clones and lacks some. In the table there are under 1,900,000 clones, just under 99% of which are singletons. Study-wide points: Between a handful of donors, naive CD4 clonotypes were shared at a level of around 5.2%.

Material: naive CD4+ T cells sorted from blood. Documented subset: CD45RA+ positively selected. The receptor comes from a man aged 25-45 years in good health. The genes are TRBV9 and TRBJ2-7; 8 bases are a match to TRBD1. The CDR3 nucleotides are TGTGCCAGCAGCCCCCGGACAGGGATAGGCTACGAGCAGTACTTC. Its protein product is CASSPRTGIGYEQYF.